This T cell receptor beta chain stems from a study of T cells in Graves' hyperthyroidism and ophthalmopathy (dated by TCRdb to about 2019). For context, the study as a whole: Peripheral blood samples were taken at initial diagnosis, before any treatment was given. TCR V-J signatures able to tell the groups apart were searched for in a discovery cohort of some 97 patients, of whom under 45 had Graves' ophthalmopathy and 55 to 60 had stable Graves' hyperthyroidism. Whether ophthalmopathy could be predicted prospectively was tested in an independent validation cohort made up of under 20 hyperthyroidism patients plus 17 patients who later progressed to ophthalmopathy. For training and testing, the 100 or so patients in the discovery cohort were randomly divided in a 7:3 ratio. In more than 5 Graves' hyperthyroidism patients, the study also compared T-cell repertoires from thyroid tissue with T-cell repertoires from blood. Once sampling was done, hyperthyroidism patients were given methimazole at a starting dose of 30 mg daily, whereas ophthalmopathy patients were given high-dose intravenous methylprednisolone. TCR Vbeta CDR3 sequencing of approximately 140 peripheral blood samples (about 45 ophthalmopathy, 75 or so hyperthyroidism and 17 progressor patients) is reported in the paper.

The CDR3 covers 15 residues, taking in both the cysteine and the phenylalanine. Solely the CDR3 DNA is kept, with 45 bases framed from the first base. V lost 3 bases and J lost 0 bases, and the count of bases not matched to a germline gene is 4. CDR1 and CDR2 are drawn from the germline V gene (reference sequence): DFQATT, SNEGSKA. Amplification of TCR beta CDR3 regions was carried out from RNA transcripts. For the first round of RT-PCR on the TCR CDR3, the HTBI primer set was used together with the Qiagen OneStep RT-PCR kit. Libraries were constructed in a second round of multiplex PCR, after which size selection and purification were carried out. The libraries were sequenced on an Illumina HiSeq2000 using paired-end 100 bp reads. Concerning the study's data processing: SOAPnuke was used to process the raw data, throwing out any read that contained adapters or uncalled bases, had a mean Phred below 15, or lacked an exact constant-primer or identifier match. High-quality paired reads were merged using COPE v1.2.5, and each unique nucleotide sequence was defined as a clonotype. Clonotypes were aligned to IMGT TRBV, TRBD and TRBJ reference segments using MiTCR v1.1. The analysis included only V-J combinations with a frequency above 0.0001, which together covered roughly 99% of the repertoires. The TCS score was defined as F50 (clonal expansion) divided by E x V (chaos), with BLOSUM62-based TCRdist calculated between CDR3 peptides within each V-J. Welch's t-statistics and random forest reduced approximately 520 V-J features to 13, which were used in a naive Bayes classifier (R e1071). Using fastp at Q25 and MiXCR, TCRdb reprocessed the public reads and kept productive beta chains. Identical CDR3 protein sequences are pooled into one entry, listed with their most common genes and DNA. The V and J calls shown here were made by TCRdb, not taken from the authors' results. The sample records fewer than 650,000 distinct CDR3 sequences, approximately 13% of which are singletons. The ten largest clones add up to more than 4.5% of the sample.

What the work shows at the level of the full study, not this receptor alone: A 13 V-J signature model separated ophthalmopathy from stable hyperthyroidism, with just over 85% sensitivity and roughly 82% specificity in cross-validation and 80%/75% in testing. In validation, the model predicted progression to ophthalmopathy a median of about 6.5 months before onset, with roughly 70% sensitivity and around 76% specificity. Sample size was not statistically predetermined, and blinding of investigators to group allocation was not performed. Blood samples also contained most of the expanded thyroid clonotypes (frequency above 0.001), which suggests that blood repertoires may reflect thyroid immune responses.

The hyperthyroidism patients were between 18 and 65 years old and newly diagnosed, with a disease duration of less than 2 months. The study excluded patients with uncontrolled infections, other autoimmune diseases, pregnancy or lactation. Diagnoses relied on clinical symptoms, serum thyroxine and TRAb, thyroid ultrasound and orbital computed tomography. Blood from progressor patients was collected at the time of first diagnosis with hyperthyroidism, before any ophthalmopathy symptoms had appeared. Ficoll-Paque density gradient centrifugation was used to isolate PBMCs from approximately 10 ml of fresh peripheral blood. Patients classed as progressors first received a Graves' hyperthyroidism diagnosis and then went on to develop ophthalmopathy during follow-up. Trizol reagent was used to extract total RNA, and RNA quality was then checked on an Agilent 2100 Bioanalyzer. The table lists this clonotype with many counts. What antigen it recognizes has not been identified. Per-base quality was not reported, and no clone a single base away is much larger than it.

Sequenced material: blood. The TCR was taken from a woman aged 30 to 39 with Graves' hyperthyroidism that later progressed to Graves' ophthalmopathy. The rearrangement combines TRBV20-1 with TRBJ2-1; TRBD2 matches 8 bases in the middle. The DNA reads TGCAGTGCTAGGGTCCGGGAGGGCTCCTACAATGAGCAGTTCTTC. Its amino acids are CSARVREGSYNEQFF.